The 11 T cell receptor beta chains listed next were all sequenced from one sample in a study of blood T cell repertoires in COVID-19 (dated by TCRdb to about 2020). Preparation of the library involved the immunoSEQ multiplex PCR assay. In its TCRdb copy, this immuneACCESS table keeps in-frame sequences only and misses some clones. Where compared with another copy, unresolved V genes explain less than half of these, and the others have no known cause. This sample comprises fewer than 350,000 clones, approximately 81% of them detected only once. The ten most abundant clones make up about 2% of the sample. Sequencing input: PBMCs or T cells enriched from blood (not recorded which). The receptor set was obtained from a young woman who had been exposed to COVID-19.

This chain connects TRBV5-1 to TRBJ1-6; 9 nucleotides agree with TRBD1. V lost 4 bases to trimming and J lost 10 bases; unmatched junction nucleotides: 6. There are 14 residues in the CDR3. In germline, CDR1 is SGHRS, CDR2 YFSETQ. The CDR3 DNA reads TGCGCCAGCAGCGAAACAGGGGGCAACTCACCCCTCCACTTT. Protein sequence: CASSETGGNSPLHF.

The chain employs TRBV5-1 and TRBJ2-1; D is unclear. Germline values: CDR1 SGHRS, CDR2 YFSETQ. With 7 bases removed from V and 0 bases from J, the gap between germline ends came to 8 bases. The CDR3 sequence is 13 residues long. CDR3 bases: TGCGCCAGCTCAGTTCCCTCCTACAATGAGCAGTTCTTC. It is translated as CASSVPSYNEQFF.

The chain recombines TRBV4-3 with TRBJ2-1; the match to TRBD2 covers 8 bases. The CDR3 is 14 amino acids. CDR1 and CDR2 (germline): LGHNA, YSLEER. With 7 bases clipped from V and 7 bases from J, the junction kept 9 bases outside the gene matches. Here the CDR3 reads CASNGGVHENEQFF. The CDR3, as DNA: TGCGCCAGCAACGGGGGGGTTCATGAGAATGAGCAGTTCTTC.

The CDR3, as DNA: TGCGCCAGCAGCTGGATGACTAGCGGACAGTACAATGAGCAGTTCTTC. Translation gives CASSWMTSGQYNEQFF. The chain employs TRBV5-1 and TRBJ2-1, with TRBD2 identical over 9 bases. The V gene end was trimmed by 3 bases and the J gene end by 4 bases; junction bases not matched to a gene: 8. Germline CDR1 is SGHRS and CDR2 is YFSETQ. The CDR3 has 16 residues.

The chain joins TRBV11-3 to TRBJ2-1; D is ambiguous. The CDR3 extends over 15 amino acids. Germline loops: CDR1 SGHNT, CDR2 YENEEA. Trimming stripped 0 bases from V and 1 base from J, with 7 bases between. Here the CDR3 reads CASSLDVRSYNEQFF. In DNA, the CDR3 is TGTGCCAGCAGCTTAGATGTCAGATCCTACAATGAGCAGTTCTTC. Filled out from reference TRBV11-3 and TRBJ2-1, the complete variable domain reads EAGVVQSPRYKIIEKKQPVAFWCNPISGHNTLYWYLQNLGQGPELLIRYENEEAVDDSQLPKDRFSAERLKGVDSTLKIQPAELGDSAVYLCASSLDVRSYNEQFFGPGTRLTVL.

The chain has TRBV28 and TRBJ1-2; 7 positions match TRBD1. Trimming took 6 bases from V and 4 from J; bases not matched to a gene: 11. Germline lookup yields CDR1 MDHEN and CDR2 SYDVKM. The CDR3 sequence is 15 residues long. This CDR3 reads CASRTRNRGPYGYTF. The DNA for the CDR3 is TGTGCCAGCAGAACAAGAAACAGGGGACCCTATGGCTACACCTTC.

The chain combines TRBV27 with TRBJ2-1; no definite D call. The germline CDR1 and CDR2 sequences are MNHEY and SMNVEV (reference sequence). CDR3 length: 12 amino acids. The germline V and J ends were trimmed by 0 bases and 8 bases, with 5 bases remaining between them. The CDR3 reads CASSLSGHEQFF. CDR3 coding DNA: TGTGCCAGCAGTTTATCTGGGCATGAGCAGTTCTTC.

J is TRBJ2-2 and V is TRBV6-5; 9 nucleotides align to TRBD2. The V and J ends lost 9 bases and 6 bases, in that order; junction bases with no gene match: 2. This CDR3 comprises 12 residues. CDR1 is MNHEY and CDR2 is SVGAGI in the germline V gene. The CDR3 DNA follows: TGTGCCAGTCTAGCGGGGTCCGGGGAGCTGTTTTTT. Protein: CASLAGSGELFF.

V usage is TRBV30 and J usage is TRBJ2-2; 8 nucleotides agree with TRBD1. CDR3 length equals 15 residues. V dropped 2 bases and J dropped 4; count of bases not matched to a gene: 6. Germline V lookup: CDR1 GTSNPN, CDR2 SVGIG (reference sequence). CDR3 region: CAWSQRTGFTGELFF. Here the CDR3 DNA reads TGTGCCTGGAGTCAAAGGACAGGGTTCACCGGGGAGCTGTTTTTT.

V is TRBV6-1 and J is TRBJ1-2; the match to TRBD1 covers 9 bases. Trimming at V came to 4 bases and at J to 8 bases, leaving 14 bases not matched to a gene. The CDR3 spans 16 residues. The V gene's germline CDR1 is MNHNS and CDR2 SASEGT. CDR3 nucleotide sequence: TGTGCCAGCAGTGGACTACTCGGGACAGGGAGGGGAGGCTACACCTTC. Translated: CASSGLLGTGRGGYTF.

This clone was counted a single time. V and J are TRBV11-3 and TRBJ2-2; the match to TRBD2 covers 7 bases. Per the germline V gene, CDR1 is SGHNT and CDR2 is YENEEA. The CDR3 has 17 amino acids. The ends lost 5 bases at V and 1 base at J; junction bases unmatched: 10. The CDR3 DNA reads TGTGCCAGCAGCCAAAGCACTTGGACTAGGAACACCGGGGAGCTGTTTTTT. It specifies CASSQSTWTRNTGELFF.